The clone carrying this TCR beta chain has at least ten counts. Germline CDR1 SGHRS, CDR2 YFSETQ. CDR3 length equals 14 residues. V lost 3 bases, J lost 2 bases, and 11 bases lay in between. These data come from a study of T-cell reconstitution after alpha-beta-depleted transplantation in children. A TCRbeta library incorporating unique molecular identifiers was prepared. TCRdb reprocessed the PCR reads via MiXCR and lists one record per CDR3 protein. This sample yields roughly 500,000 distinct CDR3 sequences, of which over 9.5% are seen a single time; 2% to 2.5% belongs to the top ten. The sequence was collected from a child aged 2-15 years with inherited bone marrow failure, due to receive a stem cell transplant. The V gene is TRBV5-1, the J gene TRBJ1-2; D may be TRBD1 (6 bases). The sample was PBMCs, taken before TCRalphabeta/CD19-depleted stem cell transplant. In DNA, the CDR3 is TGCGCCAGCAGCTATGGACAGTTCAACTATGGCTACACCTTC. It translates to CASSYGQFNYGYTF.